Below, 20 T cell receptor beta chains from the same sample are listed, as sequenced in a study of T-cell reconstitution after alpha-beta-depleted transplantation in children. The TCRbeta library was prepared with unique molecular identifiers. TCRdb processed the PCR reads anew with MiXCR; each CDR3 protein has one entry. The repertoire holds around 670,000 distinct CDR3 sequences, with roughly 13% as singletons. This material consisted of PBMCs, taken before TCRalphabeta/CD19-depleted stem cell transplant. The receptors shown here come from a girl aged 2 to 9 with congenital amegakaryocytic thrombocytopenia, due to receive a stem cell transplant.

In its sample, this clonotype was seen many times. The V and J genes are TRBV12-3 or TRBV12-4 and TRBJ2-2; D is perhaps TRBD2 (5 bases). This CDR3 comprises 13 residues. Trimming shortened V by 6 bases and J by 5 bases, and 10 bases separated the two germline ends. The CDR3 DNA follows: TGTGCCAGCAGGGATCGGGAAACCGGGGAGCTGTTTTTT. It translates to CASRDRETGELFF.

This clonotype was seen repeatedly, ten times or more. This sequence joins TRBV3-1 and TRBJ2-1, with 13 nucleotides matching TRBD2. The germline gives CDR1 LGHDT, CDR2 YNNKEL (reference sequence). The CDR3 is 18 residues long. The junction had 13 bases not matched to a gene; V was cut back by 3 bases and J by 8 bases. In DNA, the CDR3 is TGTGCCAGCAGCCATCGCGCCTGGACTAGCGGGAGTAGGGATGAGCAGTTCTTC. Amino acids: CASSHRAWTSGSRDEQFF.

This clonotype was observed many times. The rearrangement joins TRBV20-1 to TRBJ2-3; 13 positions match TRBD2. Trimming removed 6 bases from V and 1 base from J; junction bases left unmatched: 10. Germline V gene data show CDR1 as DFQATT and CDR2 as SNEGSKA (reference sequence). The CDR3 spans 17 residues. The CDR3 nucleotides read TGCAGTGCGACTAGGACTAGCGGGAGAGCAGGCACAGATACGCAGTATTTT. Protein: CSATRTSGRAGTDTQYF.

This clonotype came up a few times. The chain combines TRBV7-8 with TRBJ2-5, with D perhaps matching TRBD1 or TRBD2 (5 bases each). Trimming pared 5 bases from V and 5 bases from J, leaving 12 bases between. The germline V gene has CDR1 SGHVS and CDR2 FQNEAQ. The CDR3 consists of 13 residues. CDR3 bases: TGTGCCAGCAGCCAAGGGGAGAGGGAGACCCAGTACTTC. Amino acid sequence: CASSQGERETQYF.

This clonotype was seen only a few times. The gene calls are TRBV5-1 and TRBJ2-3, with no clear D. The germline V gene has CDR1 SGHRS and CDR2 YFSETQ. The CDR3 totals 15 residues. Trimming removed 0 bases from V and 0 bases from J, with 8 bases in between. The CDR3 bases are TGCGCCAGCAGCTTGGATTTTGTTAGCACAGATACGCAGTATTTT. Encoded protein: CASSLDFVSTDTQYF. Looking up the rest from reference TRBV5-1 and TRBJ2-3 gives the full variable domain: KAGVTQTPRYLIKTRGQQVTLSCSPISGHRSVSWYQQTPGQGLQFLFEYFSETQRNKGNFPGRFSGRQFSNSRSEMNVSTLELGDSALYLCASSLDFVSTDTQYFGPGTRLTVL.

This clonotype appeared a few times. The J gene is TRBJ2-1, the V gene TRBV7-6, with TRBD2 identical over 15 bases. Germline CDR1 reads SGHVS; CDR2 reads FNYEAQ. The CDR3 covers 15 residues. V lost 6 bases and J lost 10; bases outside the gene matches: 7. The CDR3 DNA follows: TGTGCCAGCAGGGTGGGACTAGCGGGAGGTCAGGAGCAGTTCTTC. It yields the protein CASRVGLAGGQEQFF.

This clonotype was seen at least ten times. The chain recombines TRBV5-1 with TRBJ1-6; no definite D call. The germline CDR1 and CDR2 sequences are SGHRS and YFSETQ. The CDR3 has 15 amino acids. The V end lost 6 bases, the J end lost 0 bases, and 10 bases lay between the germline ends. CDR3 DNA: TGCGCCAGCACGGAACCGAGCTCCTATAATTCACCCCTCCACTTT. Protein: CASTEPSSYNSPLHF.

This clonotype was detected many times. The V and J genes are TRBV10-3 and TRBJ2-2; D ambiguous. Trimming left V 10 bases short and J 8 bases short, with 14 bases between. The CDR3 is made up of 12 amino acids. Germline loops: CDR1 ENHRY, CDR2 SYGVKD. CDR3 sequence: CATLPTTGELFF. The CDR3 coding sequence is TGTGCCACCCTCCCCACAACGGGGGAGCTGTTTTTT.

The genes are TRBV28 and TRBJ1-4; D is ambiguous. CDR3 length equals 15 residues. Germline loops: CDR1 MDHEN, CDR2 SYDVKM. The V end was cut by 6 bases, the J end by 10 bases, with 21 bases between. CDR3 protein: CASSRRWVEERKLFF. The CDR3 nucleotides are TGTGCCAGCAGCCGTCGATGGGTAGAGGAAAGAAAACTGTTTTTT. Together with reference TRBV28 and TRBJ1-4, the CDR3 gives the full variable domain: DVKVTQSSRYLVKRTGEKVFLECVQDMDHENMFWYRQDPGLGLRLIYFSYDVKMKEKGDIPEGYSVSREKKERFSLILESASTNQTSMYLCASSRRWVEERKLFFGSGTQLSVL.

The rearrangement uses TRBV5-5 and TRBJ2-7; D is perhaps TRBD2 (5 bases). The germline gives CDR1 SGHKS, CDR2 YYEKEE (reference sequence). The CDR3 consists of 16 residues. Trimming left V 4 bases short and J 3 bases short, with 20 bases between. DNA of the CDR3: TGTGCCAGCAGCCAGGACGACCGGGAATGGCACTACGAGCAGTACTTC. It codes for CASSQDDREWHYEQYF.

This clonotype was counted many times. CDR3 in DNA: TGTGCCAGCAGAAGCGGGATGGAGAATACGCAGTATTTT. Translating it yields CASRSGMENTQYF. V gene TRBV27 combines with J gene TRBJ2-3; 7 bases are shared with TRBD2. The CDR3 totals 13 residues. Germline CDR1 MNHEY, CDR2 SMNVEV (reference sequence). Trimming at V came to 6 bases and at J to 7 bases, leaving 7 bases not matched to a gene.

The V call is TRBV6-5, the J call TRBJ2-7; D is perhaps TRBD1 or TRBD2 (6 bases each). Trimming removed 6 bases from V and 3 bases from J, with 9 bases in between. The length of the CDR3 is 12 residues. CDR1 and CDR2 (germline): MNHEY, SVGAGI. DNA for the CDR3: TGTGCCAGCAGACAGGGACTCTACGAGCAGTACTTC. It translates to CASRQGLYEQYF.

On this clonotype itself: This may arise from a read error, as a much more abundant clone is one base away. The chain uses TRBV6-2 or TRBV6-3 and TRBJ2-3; D is ambiguous. CDR3 size: 14 residues. Germline assignment: CDR1 MNHEY and CDR2 SVGEGT. Trimming removed 3 bases at V and 4 bases at J, with 11 bases between. The CDR3, as DNA: TGTGCCAGCAGTTATCTAAGCACCTCAGATACGCAGTATTTT. Translation gives CASSYLSTSDTQYF.

The rearrangement uses TRBV29-1 and TRBJ2-7; 7 nucleotides match TRBD1. With 4 bases clipped from V and 2 bases from J, the junction kept 8 bases outside the gene matches. In germline, CDR1 is SQVTM, CDR2 ANQGSEA. CDR3 length equals 14 residues. The CDR3 spells CSVVGQFEAYEQYF. The CDR3 bases are TGCAGCGTTGTGGGACAGTTCGAAGCCTACGAGCAGTACTTC.

At least ten counts were recorded for this clonotype. The chain is built from TRBV5-1 and TRBJ2-1; D uncertain. V dropped 1 base and J dropped 0 bases, with 17 bases sitting between them. Germline CDR1 and CDR2: SGHRS and YFSETQ. The CDR3 length is 18 residues. CDR3 amino acids: CASSLRRGPLSSYNEQFF. The CDR3 DNA reads as TGCGCCAGCAGCTTGCGTAGAGGACCCCTGAGCTCCTACAATGAGCAGTTCTTC. The full variable domain, completed using reference TRBV5-1 and TRBJ2-1, is KAGVTQTPRYLIKTRGQQVTLSCSPISGHRSVSWYQQTPGQGLQFLFEYFSETQRNKGNFPGRFSGRQFSNSRSEMNVSTLELGDSALYLCASSLRRGPLSSYNEQFFGPGTRLTVL.

This clonotype was recorded at least ten times. DNA for the CDR3: TGTGCCAGCAGGACTGGAAACGGGCTAACCTACGAGCAGTACTTC. The encoded protein is CASRTGNGLTYEQYF. V is TRBV6-1 and J is TRBJ2-7; D not certain. The germline V gene has CDR1 MNHNS and CDR2 SASEGT. With 6 bases removed from V and 2 bases from J, the gap between germline ends came to 17 bases. The CDR3 is 15 amino acids.

The table lists this clonotype with many counts. This chain links TRBV2 with TRBJ2-1; 8 nucleotides line up with TRBD2. Trimming took 6 bases from V and 8 from J; bases not matched to a gene: 9. The CDR3 totals 14 residues. Per germline, CDR1 SNHLY and CDR2 FYNNEI. CDR3 in amino acids: CASSEREFVDEQFF. The CDR3 nucleotides are TGTGCCAGCAGCGAGCGGGAGTTTGTAGATGAGCAGTTCTTC.

This clonotype was recorded at least ten times. V is TRBV5-1 and J is TRBJ2-7; D not resolved. Germline CDR1 and CDR2: SGHRS and YFSETQ. Trimming took off 3 bases at V and 3 bases at J, with 7 bases between the two ends. The CDR3 is made up of 12 amino acids. The CDR3: CASSYLGYEQYF. Here the CDR3 DNA reads TGCGCCAGCAGCTATCTCGGCTACGAGCAGTACTTC.

The sample holds a few counts of this clonotype. The V gene is TRBV29-1, the J gene TRBJ2-1; TRBD2 matches 11 bases. Germline V gene sequence: CDR1 SQVTM, CDR2 ANQGSEA. Germline trimming cut 6 bases from V and 6 bases from J; bases unmatched to any gene: 10. The CDR3 consists of 15 residues. Here the CDR3 reads CSVPGTSGNRNEQFF. CDR3 coding DNA: TGCAGCGTACCGGGGACTAGCGGCAATCGCAATGAGCAGTTCTTC.

There are a few counts of this clonotype. The chain carries TRBV5-1 and TRBJ2-7; tentative D call: TRBD1 (6 bases). CDR1 is SGHRS, CDR2 YFSETQ, per germline. V lost 4 bases, J lost 3 bases, and 14 bases lay in between. The CDR3 consists of 14 residues. The CDR3 DNA sequence: TGCGCCAGCAGCGTAAGTACAGGGAACTACGAGCAGTACTTC. It encodes CASSVSTGNYEQYF.